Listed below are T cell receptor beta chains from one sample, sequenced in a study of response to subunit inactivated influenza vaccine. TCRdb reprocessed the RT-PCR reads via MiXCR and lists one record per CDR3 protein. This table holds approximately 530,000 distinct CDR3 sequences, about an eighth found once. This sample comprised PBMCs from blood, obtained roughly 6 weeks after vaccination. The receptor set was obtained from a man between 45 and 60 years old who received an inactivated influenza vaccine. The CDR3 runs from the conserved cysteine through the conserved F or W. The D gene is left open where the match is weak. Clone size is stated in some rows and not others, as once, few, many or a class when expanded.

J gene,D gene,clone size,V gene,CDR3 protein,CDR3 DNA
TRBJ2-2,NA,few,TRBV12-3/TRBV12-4,CASSLRRTHTGELFF,TGTGCCAGCAGTTTAAGGAGAACGCACACCGGGGAGCTGTTTTTT
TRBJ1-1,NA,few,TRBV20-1,CSARGPGTRAFF,TGCAGTGCTAGAGGCCCCGGGACTCGGGCTTTCTTT
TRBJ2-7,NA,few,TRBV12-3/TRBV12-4,CASSLYQDEQYF,TGTGCCAGCAGTTTATACCAGGACGAGCAGTACTTC
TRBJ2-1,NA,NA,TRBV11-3,CASSPPGVGEQFF,TGTGCCAGCAGCCCCCCCGGGGTCGGTGAGCAGTTCTTC
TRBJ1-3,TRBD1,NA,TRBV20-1,CSARDRKGNTIYF,TGCAGTGCTAGGGACAGGAAGGGGAACACCATATATTTT
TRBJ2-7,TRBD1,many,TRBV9,CASSARQGAVYEQYF,TGTGCCAGCAGCGCAAGACAGGGGGCGGTCTACGAGCAGTACTTC
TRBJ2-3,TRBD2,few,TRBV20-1,CSAFTSGTQYF,TGCAGTGCGTTCACTAGCGGAACGCAGTATTTT
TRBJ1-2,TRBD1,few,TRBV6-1,CASSDRTGTYGYTF,TGTGCCAGTTCCGATCGGACAGGGACCTATGGCTACACCTTC
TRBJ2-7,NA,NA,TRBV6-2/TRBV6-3,CASSFGRGSEQYF,TGTGCCAGCAGTTTCGGTAGAGGATCCGAGCAGTACTTC
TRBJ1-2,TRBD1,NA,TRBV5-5,CASSLAGGGGYGYTF,TGTGCCAGCAGCTTGGCAGGGGGCGGAGGCTACGGCTACACCTTC
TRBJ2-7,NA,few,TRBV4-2,CASSQGWDIRSYEQYF,TGTGCCAGCAGCCAAGGTTGGGACATCCGCTCCTACGAGCAGTACTTC
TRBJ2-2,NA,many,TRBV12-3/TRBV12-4,CASSFWELNYTGELFF,TGTGCCAGCAGTTTCTGGGAGCTCAATTACACCGGGGAGCTGTTTTTT
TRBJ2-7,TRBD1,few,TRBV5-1,CASSLGGTGNSYEQYF,TGCGCCAGCAGCTTGGGAGGGACAGGGAACTCCTACGAGCAGTACTTC
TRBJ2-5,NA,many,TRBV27,CASSLSSWGGRETQYF,TGTGCCAGCAGTTTGTCTTCGTGGGGGGGCCGAGAGACCCAGTACTTC
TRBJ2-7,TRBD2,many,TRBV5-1,CASSRMGLGAPEQYF,TGCGCCAGCAGCCGCATGGGACTAGGGGCACCGGAGCAGTACTTC
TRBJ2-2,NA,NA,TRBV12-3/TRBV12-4,CASSFPGGLTGELFF,TGTGCCAGCAGTTTTCCAGGGGGGCTCACCGGGGAGCTGTTTTTT
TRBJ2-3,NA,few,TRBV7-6,CASSLNQGTDTQYF,TGTGCCAGCAGCCTAAACCAGGGGACAGATACGCAGTATTTT
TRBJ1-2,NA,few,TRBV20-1,CSAIGVDRHYGYTF,TGCAGTGCTATCGGGGTAGACCGTCACTATGGCTACACCTTC
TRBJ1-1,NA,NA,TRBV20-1,CSASPGALNTEAFF,TGCAGTGCTAGTCCAGGGGCGTTGAACACTGAAGCTTTCTTT
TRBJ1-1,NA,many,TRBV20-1,CSAGLGLTEAFF,TGCAGTGCCGGACTGGGTTTGACTGAAGCTTTCTTT
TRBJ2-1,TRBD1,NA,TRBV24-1,CATRGTGGEFF,TGTGCCACCAGAGGGACAGGGGGTGAGTTCTTC
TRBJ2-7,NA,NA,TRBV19,CASSARGMYEQYF,TGTGCCAGTAGTGCCAGGGGAATGTACGAGCAGTACTTC
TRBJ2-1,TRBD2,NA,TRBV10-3,CAMRTPGGEVNEQFF,TGTGCCATGAGGACTCCGGGAGGGGAGGTCAATGAGCAGTTCTTC
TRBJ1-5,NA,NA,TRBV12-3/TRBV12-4,CASSFPGPSAQPQHF,TGTGCCAGCAGTTTTCCGGGCCCTAGTGCCCAGCCCCAGCATTTT
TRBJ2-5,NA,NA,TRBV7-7,CASSLLAGETQYF,TGTGCTAGCAGCTTACTGGCAGGGGAGACCCAGTACTTC
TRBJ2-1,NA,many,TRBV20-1,CSAPVGSYNEQFF,TGCAGTGCGCCTGTGGGTTCCTACAATGAGCAGTTCTTC
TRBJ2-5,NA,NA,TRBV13,CASSLGGIVGWETQYF,TGTGCCAGCAGCTTAGGAGGGATAGTCGGATGGGAGACCCAGTACTTC
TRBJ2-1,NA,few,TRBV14,CASSPQGSLYNEQFF,TGTGCCAGCAGCCCACAGGGCTCTCTCTACAATGAGCAGTTCTTC
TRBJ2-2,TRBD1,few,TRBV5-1,CASSLGDRDGTGELFF,TGCGCCAGCAGCTTGGGAGACAGGGACGGCACCGGGGAGCTGTTTTTT
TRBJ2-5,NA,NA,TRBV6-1,CASSEHPQETQYF,TGTGCCAGCAGTGAACATCCTCAAGAGACCCAGTACTTC
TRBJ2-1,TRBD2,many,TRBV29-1,CSVVKTSGRSYNEQFF,TGCAGCGTTGTCAAGACTAGCGGGAGGTCCTACAATGAGCAGTTCTTC
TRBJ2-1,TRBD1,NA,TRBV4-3,CASSQDTDRGINEQFF,TGCGCCAGCAGCCAGGATACGGACAGGGGGATTAATGAGCAGTTCTTC
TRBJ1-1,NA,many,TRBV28,CASSFYNNAEAFF,TGTGCCAGCAGTTTCTACAATAACGCTGAAGCTTTCTTT
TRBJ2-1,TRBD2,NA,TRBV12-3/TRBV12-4,CASRRGTSGGLNEQFF,TGTGCCAGCAGGCGGGGGACTAGCGGGGGTCTCAATGAGCAGTTCTTC
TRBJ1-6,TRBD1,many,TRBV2,CASRTDRGGYSPLHF,TGTGCCAGCAGAACGGACAGGGGCGGATATTCACCCCTCCACTTT
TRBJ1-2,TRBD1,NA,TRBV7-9,CASSYGDSDYGYTF,TGTGCCAGCAGCTATGGGGACAGCGACTATGGCTACACCTTC
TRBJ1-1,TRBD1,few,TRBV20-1,CSAPPWDRINTEAFF,TGCAGTGCGCCGCCCTGGGACAGAATAAACACTGAAGCTTTCTTT
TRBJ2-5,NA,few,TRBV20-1,CSASRRTGIEETQYF,TGCAGTGCTAGCCGTCGCACAGGGATAGAAGAGACCCAGTACTTC
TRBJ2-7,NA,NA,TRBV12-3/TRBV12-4,CASSLDGFGGREQYF,TGTGCCAGCAGTTTAGACGGGTTTGGGGGACGGGAGCAGTACTTC
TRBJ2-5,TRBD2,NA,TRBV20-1,CSAFRTSGGQETQYF,TGCAGTGCTTTCCGGACTAGCGGGGGACAAGAGACCCAGTACTTC
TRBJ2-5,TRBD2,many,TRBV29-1,CSVASGTTKETQYF,TGCAGCGTTGCCTCCGGGACTACAAAAGAGACCCAGTACTTC
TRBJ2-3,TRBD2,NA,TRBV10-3,CAISEMVAGADTQYF,TGTGCCATCAGTGAAATGGTCGCGGGGGCAGATACGCAGTATTTT
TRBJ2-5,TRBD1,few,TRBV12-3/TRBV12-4,CASRGTGVETQYF,TGTGCCAGCAGGGGGACAGGGGTGGAGACCCAGTACTTC
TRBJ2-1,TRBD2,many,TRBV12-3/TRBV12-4,CASSFTSGGAKQFF,TGTGCCAGCAGTTTCACTAGCGGGGGAGCCAAGCAGTTCTTC
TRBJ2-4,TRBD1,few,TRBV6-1,CASRATGTAHKNIQYF,TGTGCCAGCAGGGCTACCGGGACAGCGCACAAAAACATTCAGTACTTC
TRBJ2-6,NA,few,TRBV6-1,CASTVGTGANVLTF,TGTGCCAGCACCGTCGGAACTGGGGCCAACGTCCTGACTTTC
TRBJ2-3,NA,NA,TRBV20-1,CSASRQLSTDTQYF,TGCAGTGCCTCGCGGCAGCTTAGCACAGATACGCAGTATTTT
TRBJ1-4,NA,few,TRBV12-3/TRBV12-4,CASSTTATNEKLFF,TGTGCCAGCAGTACGACAGCAACTAATGAAAAACTGTTTTTT
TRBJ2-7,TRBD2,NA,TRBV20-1,CSAFPGTSGIYEQYF,TGCAGTGCTTTTCCCGGGACTAGCGGAATCTACGAGCAGTACTTC
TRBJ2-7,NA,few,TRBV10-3,CAISDRVYEQYF,TGTGCCATCAGTGACAGGGTTTACGAGCAGTACTTC
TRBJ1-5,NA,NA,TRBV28,CASSLVPGHRHF,TGTGCCAGCAGTTTAGTTCCTGGACATCGACATTTT
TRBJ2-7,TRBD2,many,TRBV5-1,CASSLEGGYEQYF,TGCGCCAGCAGCTTGGAGGGAGGGTACGAGCAGTACTTC
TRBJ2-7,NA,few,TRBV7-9,CASSPSDSHTYSYEQYF,TGTGCCAGCAGCCCCTCGGATAGTCACACATACTCCTACGAGCAGTACTTC
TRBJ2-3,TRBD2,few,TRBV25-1,CASSDRLAGDTDTQYF,TGTGCCAGCAGTGACCGACTAGCGGGTGACACAGATACGCAGTATTTT
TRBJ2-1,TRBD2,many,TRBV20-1,CSAPPAGGYNEQFF,TGCAGTGCTCCCCCGGCGGGGGGGTACAATGAGCAGTTCTTC
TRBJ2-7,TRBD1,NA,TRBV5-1,CASSLAGQGAFDEQYF,TGCGCCAGCAGCTTGGCCGGGCAGGGGGCATTTGACGAGCAGTACTTC
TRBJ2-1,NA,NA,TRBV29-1,CSVLTMSRPEGQFF,TGCAGCGTCTTGACCATGTCAAGACCAGAGGGGCAGTTCTTC
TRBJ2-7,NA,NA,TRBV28,CASSFISKGGQYF,TGTGCCAGCAGTTTTATTTCTAAAGGAGGGCAGTACTTC